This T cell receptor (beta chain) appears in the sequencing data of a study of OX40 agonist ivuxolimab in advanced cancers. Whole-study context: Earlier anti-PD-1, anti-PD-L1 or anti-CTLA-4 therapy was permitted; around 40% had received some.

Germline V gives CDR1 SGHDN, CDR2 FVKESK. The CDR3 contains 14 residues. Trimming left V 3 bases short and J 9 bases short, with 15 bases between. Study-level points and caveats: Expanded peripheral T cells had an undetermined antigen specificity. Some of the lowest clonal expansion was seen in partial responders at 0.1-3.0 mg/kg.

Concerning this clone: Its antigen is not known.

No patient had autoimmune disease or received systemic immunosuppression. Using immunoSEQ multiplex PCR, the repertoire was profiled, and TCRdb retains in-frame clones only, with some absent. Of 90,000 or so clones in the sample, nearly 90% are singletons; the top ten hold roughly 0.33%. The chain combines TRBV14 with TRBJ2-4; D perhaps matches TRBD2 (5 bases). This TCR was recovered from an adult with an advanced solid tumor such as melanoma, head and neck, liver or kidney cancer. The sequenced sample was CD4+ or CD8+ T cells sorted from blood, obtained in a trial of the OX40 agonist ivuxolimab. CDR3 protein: CASSQDTSSGIQYF. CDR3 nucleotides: TGTGCCAGCAGCCAGGATACTAGTTCTGGCATTCAGTACTTC.